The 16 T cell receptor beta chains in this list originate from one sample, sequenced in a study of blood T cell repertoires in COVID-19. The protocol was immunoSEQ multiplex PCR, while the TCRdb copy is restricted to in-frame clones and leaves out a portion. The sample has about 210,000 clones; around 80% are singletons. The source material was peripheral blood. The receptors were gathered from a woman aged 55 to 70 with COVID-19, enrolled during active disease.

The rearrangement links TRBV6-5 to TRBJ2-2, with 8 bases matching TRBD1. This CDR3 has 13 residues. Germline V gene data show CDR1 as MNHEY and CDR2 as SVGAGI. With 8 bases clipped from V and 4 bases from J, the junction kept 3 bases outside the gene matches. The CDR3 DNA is TGTGCCAGCGACAGGGGTTCCACCGGGGAGCTGTTTTTT. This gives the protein CASDRGSTGELFF.

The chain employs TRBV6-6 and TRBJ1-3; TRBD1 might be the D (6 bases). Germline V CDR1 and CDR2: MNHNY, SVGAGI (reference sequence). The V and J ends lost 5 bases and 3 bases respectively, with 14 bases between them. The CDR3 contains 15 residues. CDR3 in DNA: TGTGCCAGCAGTACCGACAGGTCAGGTGGAAACACCATATATTTT. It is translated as CASSTDRSGGNTIYF.

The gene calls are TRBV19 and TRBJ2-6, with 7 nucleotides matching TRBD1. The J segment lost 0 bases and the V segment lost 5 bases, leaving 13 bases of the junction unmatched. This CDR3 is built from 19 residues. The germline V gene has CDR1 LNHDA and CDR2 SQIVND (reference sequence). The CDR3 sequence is CASSGLWDRPSSGANVLTF. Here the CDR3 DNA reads TGTGCCAGTAGTGGGTTATGGGACAGACCTAGCTCTGGGGCCAACGTCCTGACTTTC.

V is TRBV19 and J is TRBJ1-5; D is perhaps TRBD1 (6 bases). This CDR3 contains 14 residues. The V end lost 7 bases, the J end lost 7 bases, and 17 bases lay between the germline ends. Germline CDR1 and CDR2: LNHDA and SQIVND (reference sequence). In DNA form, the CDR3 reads TGTGCCAGTATTCAGTCGGGGGGCGGCCAGCCCCAGCATTTT. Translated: CASIQSGGGQPQHF.

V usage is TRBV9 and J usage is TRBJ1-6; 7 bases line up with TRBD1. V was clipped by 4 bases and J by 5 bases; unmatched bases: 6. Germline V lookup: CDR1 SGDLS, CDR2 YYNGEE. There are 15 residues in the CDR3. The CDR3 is CASSFGTDDNSPLHF. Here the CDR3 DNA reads TGTGCCAGCAGCTTCGGGACAGACGATAATTCACCCCTCCACTTT.

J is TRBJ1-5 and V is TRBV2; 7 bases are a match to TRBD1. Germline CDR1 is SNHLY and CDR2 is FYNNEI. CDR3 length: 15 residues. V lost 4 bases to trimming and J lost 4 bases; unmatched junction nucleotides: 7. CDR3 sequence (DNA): TGTGCCAGCAGTGCGGAACAGGGGAGGAATCAGCCCCAGCATTTT. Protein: CASSAEQGRNQPQHF.

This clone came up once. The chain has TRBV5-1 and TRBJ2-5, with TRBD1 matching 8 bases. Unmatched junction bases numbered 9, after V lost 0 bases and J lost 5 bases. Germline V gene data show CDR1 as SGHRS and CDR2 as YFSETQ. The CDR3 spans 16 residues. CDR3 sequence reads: CASSLVSSGGWETQYF. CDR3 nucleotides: TGCGCCAGCAGCTTGGTATCGTCAGGGGGCTGGGAGACCCAGTACTTC.

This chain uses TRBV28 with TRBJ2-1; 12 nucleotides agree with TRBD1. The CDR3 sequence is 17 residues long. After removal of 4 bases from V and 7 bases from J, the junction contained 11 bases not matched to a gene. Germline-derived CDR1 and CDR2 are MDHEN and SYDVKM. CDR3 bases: TGTGCCAGCAGTTCAATTCCGGGACAGGGGGCAGTAAATGAGCAGTTCTTC. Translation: CASSSIPGQGAVNEQFF.

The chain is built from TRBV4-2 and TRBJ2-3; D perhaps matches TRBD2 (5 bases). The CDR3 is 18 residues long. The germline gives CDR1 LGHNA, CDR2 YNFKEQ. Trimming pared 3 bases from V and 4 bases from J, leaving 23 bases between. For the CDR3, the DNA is TGTGCCAGCAGCCAGGATCTCTGGGGAGCGGTAGTTGCAGATACGCAGTATTTT. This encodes CASSQDLWGAVVADTQYF.

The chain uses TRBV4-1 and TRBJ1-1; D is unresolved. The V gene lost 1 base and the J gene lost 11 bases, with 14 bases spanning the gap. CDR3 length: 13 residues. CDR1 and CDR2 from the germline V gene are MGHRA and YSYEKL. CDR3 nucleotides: TGCGCCAGCAGCCAAGTCCCGGGGATGGGGGCTTTCTTT. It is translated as CASSQVPGMGAFF.

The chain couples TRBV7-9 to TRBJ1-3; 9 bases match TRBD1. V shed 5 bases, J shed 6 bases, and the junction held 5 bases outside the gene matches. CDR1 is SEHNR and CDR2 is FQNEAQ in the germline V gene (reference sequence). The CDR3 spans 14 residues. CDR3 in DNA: TGTGCCAGCAGCCGCACAGGGGGCCCAAACACCATATATTTT. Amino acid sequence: CASSRTGGPNTIYF.

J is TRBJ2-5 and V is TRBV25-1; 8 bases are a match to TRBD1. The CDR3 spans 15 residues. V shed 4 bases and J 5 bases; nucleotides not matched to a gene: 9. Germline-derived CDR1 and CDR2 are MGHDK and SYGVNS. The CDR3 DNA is TGTGCCAGCAGTGGGGGACAGGCCCCAAGGGAGACCCAGTACTTC. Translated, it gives CASSGGQAPRETQYF.

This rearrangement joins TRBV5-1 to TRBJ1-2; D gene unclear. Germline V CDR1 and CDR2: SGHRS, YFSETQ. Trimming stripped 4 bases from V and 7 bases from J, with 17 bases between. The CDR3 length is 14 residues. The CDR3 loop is CASSLPAGESGYTF. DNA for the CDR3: TGCGCCAGCAGCCTCCCAGCGGGTGAATCTGGCTACACCTTC.

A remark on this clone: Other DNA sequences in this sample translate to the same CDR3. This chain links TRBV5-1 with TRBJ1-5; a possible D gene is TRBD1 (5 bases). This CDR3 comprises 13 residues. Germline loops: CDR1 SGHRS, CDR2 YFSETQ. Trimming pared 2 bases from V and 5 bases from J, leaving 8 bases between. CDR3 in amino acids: CASSLGGDQPQHF. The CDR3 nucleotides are TGCGCCAGCAGCTTAGGAGGGGATCAGCCCCAGCATTTT.

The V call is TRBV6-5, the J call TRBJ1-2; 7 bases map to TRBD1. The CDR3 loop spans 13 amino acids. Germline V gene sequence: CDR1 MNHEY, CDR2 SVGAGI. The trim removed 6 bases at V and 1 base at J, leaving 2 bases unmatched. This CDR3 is CASRGDSNYGYTF. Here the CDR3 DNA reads TGTGCCAGCAGGGGGGACAGTAACTATGGCTACACCTTC.

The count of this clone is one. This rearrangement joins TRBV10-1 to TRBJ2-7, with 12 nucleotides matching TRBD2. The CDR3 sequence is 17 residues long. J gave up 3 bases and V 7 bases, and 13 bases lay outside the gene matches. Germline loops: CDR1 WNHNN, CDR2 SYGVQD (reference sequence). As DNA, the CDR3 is TGCGCCAGCAAATGCAGGGTCCGGACTAGCGGGAACTACGAGCAGTACTTC. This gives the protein CASKCRVRTSGNYEQYF.